The 15 T cell receptor beta chains below were found in one sample sequenced in a study of CD4+ T cells in melanoma. Only in-frame clones appear in the TCRdb table, and some are missing; sequencing was by immunoSEQ multiplex PCR. The profile shows 20,000 to 25,000 clones, approximately 80% of them singletons. Source material: cells from a culture (not recorded whether cultured in vitro). These receptors were obtained from a human donor with melanoma.

This chain connects TRBV18 to TRBJ1-1, with D perhaps matching TRBD1 (6 bases). V lost 0 bases to trimming and J lost 1 base, with 15 bases between them. Germline V gene sequence: CDR1 KGHSH, CDR2 LQKENI. The CDR3 covers 17 residues. In nucleotides, the CDR3 is TGTGCCAGCTCACCACCTTGGGGGCTACGTCAGAACACTGAAGCTTTCTTT. The encoded protein is CASSPPWGLRQNTEAFF.

The chain combines TRBV30 with TRBJ1-2; D is undetermined. The CDR3 runs to 12 residues. V lost 4 bases and J 13 bases, leaving 19 bases between the germline ends. From germline, CDR1 is GTSNPN and CDR2 SVGIG (reference sequence). Here the CDR3 reads CAWTGFLDRATF. In DNA, the CDR3 is TGTGCCTGGACGGGCTTCCTGGACCGTGCCACCTTC.

This chain uses TRBV6-1 with TRBJ2-3, with unresolved D. V was trimmed by 6 bases and J by 0 bases, leaving 10 bases between them. Germline CDR1 MNHNS, CDR2 SASEGT. The CDR3 has 14 amino acids. The CDR3 nucleotides are TGTGCCAGCAGGGGGTGGCCAAGCACAGATACGCAGTATTTT. It is translated as CASRGWPSTDTQYF.

The chain joins TRBV2 to TRBJ1-2; D is unresolved. The germline V gene encodes CDR1 SNHLY and CDR2 FYNNEI. CDR3 size: 14 residues. The V gene lost 8 bases and the J gene lost 4 bases, with 17 bases spanning the gap. This chain's CDR3 is CASQINQRTYGYTF. The DNA for the CDR3 is TGTGCCAGCCAAATAAATCAGAGAACCTATGGCTACACCTTC.

This clone was found a few times. Other DNA sequences in this sample translate to the same CDR3. V is TRBV5-4 and J is TRBJ1-2; perhaps TRBD1 as D (6 bases). The CDR3 covers 15 residues. Trimming removed 0 bases from V and 4 bases from J, with 13 bases in between. From germline, CDR1 is SGHNT and CDR2 YYREEE (reference sequence). CDR3 protein: CASSLEQGRSYGYTF. The CDR3 DNA reads as TGTGCCAGCAGCTTGGAACAGGGTAGAAGCTATGGCTACACCTTC.

The chain recombines TRBV6-5 with TRBJ1-1, with 7 nucleotides matching TRBD1. Per the germline V gene, CDR1 is MNHEY and CDR2 is SVGAGI. This CDR3 comprises 15 residues. V shed 6 bases and J 6 bases; nucleotides not matched to a gene: 13. CDR3 DNA sequence: TGTGCCAGCAGGAACAGGGGAGTAGGTTCCTCTGAAGCTTTCTTT. It translates to CASRNRGVGSSEAFF.

The CDR3 coding sequence is TGTGCCAGCACGCCGTTCGGGACAGGGGCAGACGAGCAGTACTTC. Protein product: CASTPFGTGADEQYF. The rearrangement uses TRBV2 and TRBJ2-7, with 10 bases fitting TRBD1. CDR3 length equals 15 residues. The trim removed 7 bases at V and 5 bases at J, leaving 11 bases unmatched. CDR1 and CDR2 (germline): SNHLY, FYNNEI.

The rearrangement links TRBV5-1 to TRBJ2-7; 8 bases match TRBD2. The CDR3 is 14 amino acids. Germline V gives CDR1 SGHRS, CDR2 YFSETQ. With 4 bases clipped from V and 0 bases from J, the junction kept 3 bases outside the gene matches. DNA for the CDR3: TGCGCCAGCAGCACGGGGGGGAACTCCTACGAGCAGTACTTC. Its protein product is CASSTGGNSYEQYF.

The chain carries TRBV15 and TRBJ1-4; D is uncertain. There are 13 residues in the CDR3. V was cut by 0 bases and J by 8 bases, with 7 bases left in between. Germline lookup yields CDR1 LNHNV and CDR2 YYDKDF (reference sequence). The CDR3 nucleotides are TGTGCCACCAGCAGAGATCTGGGGGAAAAACTGTTTTTT. Translating gives CATSRDLGEKLFF.

The gene calls are TRBV19 and TRBJ2-1; 10 bases are shared with TRBD2. With V trimmed by 5 bases and J by 4 bases, 5 bases remained unmatched. This CDR3 comprises 15 residues. Germline CDR1 LNHDA, CDR2 SQIVND (reference sequence). The CDR3 sequence: CASSASGGIYNEQFF. For the CDR3, the DNA is TGTGCCAGTAGTGCTAGCGGGGGTATATACAATGAGCAGTTCTTC.

This clone was found a few times. The chain carries TRBV10-1 and TRBJ2-5; D unresolved. The ends were cut back, 5 bases at V and 1 base at J, with 11 bases in the middle. Germline V lookup: CDR1 WNHNN, CDR2 SYGVQD (reference sequence). The CDR3 length is 14 residues. This chain's CDR3 is CASSPAATQETQYF. The CDR3 DNA reads as TGCGCCAGCAGTCCCGCGGCCACCCAAGAGACCCAGTACTTC.

This clone was counted between two and nine times. The V and J genes are TRBV15 and TRBJ1-6; D is undetermined. CDR3 length: 17 amino acids. The germline gives CDR1 LNHNV, CDR2 YYDKDF (reference sequence). V lost 0 bases and J 8 bases, leaving 17 bases between the germline ends. CDR3 residues: CATSRESPGNRYSPLHF. For the CDR3, the DNA is TGTGCCACCAGCAGAGAATCCCCCGGAAACCGTTATTCACCCCTCCACTTT.

This clone was counted a few times. The CDR3 region is CASSYSTISYNSPLHF. The CDR3 nucleotides read TGTGCCAGCAGTTACTCGACAATCTCCTATAATTCACCCCTCCACTTT. The chain joins TRBV6-6 to TRBJ1-6; D not certain. The germline V gene has CDR1 MNHNY and CDR2 SVGAGI (reference sequence). V was pared by 0 bases and J by 0 bases, with 6 bases between. CDR3 length: 16 amino acids.

The V gene is TRBV6-6, the J gene TRBJ2-2; 7 nucleotides line up with TRBD2. The V and J ends lost 2 bases and 5 bases, in that order; junction bases with no gene match: 8. The CDR3 contains 16 residues. CDR1 is MNHNY and CDR2 is SVGAGI in the germline V gene (reference sequence). The CDR3 sequence: CASSYSSGAGTGELFF. The CDR3 bases are TGTGCCAGCAGTTACAGTTCCGGAGCGGGGACCGGGGAGCTGTTTTTT.

CDR3 sequence reads: CASSEVGSGNTIYF. The CDR3 coding sequence is TGTGCCAGCAGTGAAGTCGGATCTGGAAACACCATATATTTT. The genes are TRBV2 and TRBJ1-3; D call uncertain. V was clipped by 1 base and J by 1 base, with 5 bases between them. The germline V gene has CDR1 SNHLY and CDR2 FYNNEI. The CDR3 covers 14 residues.